Listed below are T cell receptor beta chains from one sample, sequenced in a study of Ad26.COV2.S vaccination and SARS-CoV-2 variants. Libraries were prepared by immunoSEQ multiplex PCR; TCRdb keeps only in-frame clonotypes and omits some of them. Here the sample spans approximately 460,000 clones, 89% being singletons. The sample was peripheral blood, taken in a trial of Ad26.COV2.S vaccine versus placebo. The origin of the receptors is a person aged 18 to 59 who received the Ad26.COV2.S COVID-19 vaccine or a placebo. Both conserved end residues are part of each CDR3. D genes are given only for firm matches. A clone size is listed for some rows: how often the clone was seen (once, few, many), or a class if it is expanded.

j_call v_call d_call clone_size cdr3_nt cdr3_aa
TRBJ1-3 TRBV11-1 NA once TGTGCCAGCAGCTTACACAACTCTGGAAACACCATATATTTT CASSLHNSGNTIYF
TRBJ1-2 TRBV12-3/TRBV12-4 NA NA TGTGCCAGCAGTTTAGGTGCCCCCCCCTACACCTTC CASSLGAPPYTF
TRBJ2-6 TRBV18 NA NA TGTGCCAGCTCGCGGCAGGGCGATTTGGCTGGGGCCAACGTCCTGACTTTC CASSRQGDLAGANVLTF
TRBJ1-4 TRBV5-1 TRBD1 NA TGCGCCAGCAGCCCTGGACAGGTTGGAAATGAAAAACTGTTTTTT CASSPGQVGNEKLFF
TRBJ2-7 TRBV11-2 TRBD1 few TGTGCCAGCAGCCAAGAGGGACAGGGTTATGGCTTTTACGAGCAGTACTTC CASSQEGQGYGFYEQYF
TRBJ1-3 TRBV3-1/TRBV3-2 NA NA TGTGCCAGCAGCCATAGAGGATCTGGAAACACCATATATTTT CASSHRGSGNTIYF
TRBJ1-3 TRBV18 NA NA TGTGCCAGCTCACCCTCTGGAAACACCATATATTTT CASSPSGNTIYF
TRBJ1-2 TRBV28 NA NA TGTGCCAGCAGTTCCCCGGGGGGAGCTAACTATGGCTACACCTTC CASSSPGGANYGYTF
TRBJ1-3 TRBV19 NA NA TGTGCCAGTAGTCGGTATTCCAGCGCCCGGGGAAACACCATATATTTT CASSRYSSARGNTIYF
TRBJ2-7 TRBV15 NA once TGTGCCACCAGCAGAGTGGGGGTCGGGGAGTCCTACGAGCAGTACTTC CATSRVGVGESYEQYF
TRBJ1-1 TRBV6-4 NA NA TGTGCCAGCAGTCTTGAAGGGGGGACTGAAGCTTTCTTT CASSLEGGTEAFF
TRBJ1-1 TRBV5-8 NA NA TGTGCCAGCAGCCCCGGGGGGGGTTGGAACACTGAAGCTTTCTTT CASSPGGGWNTEAFF
TRBJ1-1 TRBV5-1 NA once TGCGCCAGCAGCTTGGATCCCTTGAACACTGAAGCTTTCTTT CASSLDPLNTEAFF
TRBJ1-6 TRBV12-3/TRBV12-4 NA once TGTGCCAGCAGTTACAGGGTTGATTCACCCCTCCACTTT CASSYRVDSPLHF
TRBJ2-1 TRBV7-2 TRBD2 NA TGTGCCAGCAGCCAGCTAGCGGCAAATGAGCAGTTCTTC CASSQLAANEQFF
TRBJ1-1 TRBV9 TRBD1 NA TGTGCCAGCAGCGTGACAGGGGCGGGCACTGAAGCTTTCTTT CASSVTGAGTEAFF
TRBJ1-1 TRBV5-1 NA NA TGCGCCAGCAGCTTGGTTTGGGGGAGGGAGAACACTGAAGCTTTCTTT CASSLVWGRENTEAFF
TRBJ2-6 TRBV29-1 NA NA TGCAGCGTTGAAGATCGATCGACAGCCTCCTCTGGGGCCAACGTCCTGACTTTC CSVEDRSTASSGANVLTF
TRBJ1-1 TRBV25-1 NA NA TGTGCCAGCAGTCCCGGGAACACTGAAGCTTTCTTT CASSPGNTEAFF
TRBJ2-7 TRBV27 TRBD2 NA TGTGCCAGCAGAAAGACTAGCGGATTTTACGAGCAGTACTTC CASRKTSGFYEQYF
TRBJ1-3 TRBV7-9 NA NA TGTGCCAGCACCGAAGCGCGGGGAACCCCTGGAAACACCATATATTTT CASTEARGTPGNTIYF
TRBJ1-2 TRBV28 NA NA TGTGCCAGCAGTTTAATGAGTAGCTATGGCTACACCTTC CASSLMSSYGYTF
TRBJ1-1 TRBV15 NA once TGTGCCACCAGCGTCCTGGCAGGCGGACCTGAAGCTTTCTTT CATSVLAGGPEAFF
TRBJ1-1 TRBV30 TRBD1 NA TGTGCCTGGAGGGGGACAGTAAGTACTGAAGCTTTCTTT CAWRGTVSTEAFF
TRBJ1-2 TRBV7-9 NA NA TGTGCCAGCAGCTTAGTGGAAGGGAGGACGGGATGGCGCTTC CASSLVEGRTGWRF
TRBJ2-5 TRBV7-9 TRBD2 NA TGTGCCAGCAGCCTCTCCTCTAGCGGGTACCAAGAGACCCAGTACTTC CASSLSSSGYQETQYF
TRBJ2-5 TRBV27 NA NA TGTGCCAGCAGTTCCACAGGGTTTCGGGAGACCCAGTACTTC CASSSTGFRETQYF
TRBJ2-7 TRBV9 TRBD1 NA TGTGCCAGCAGCTCCCGGACAGGGTCCTACGAGCAGTACTTC CASSSRTGSYEQYF
TRBJ1-1 TRBV12-3/TRBV12-4 NA NA TGTGCCAGCAGTCCGGGGACAAACGCTGAAGCTTTCTTT CASSPGTNAEAFF
TRBJ1-2 TRBV6-5 NA NA TGTGCCAGTACCGACAGGAACTATGGCTACACCTTC CASTDRNYGYTF
TRBJ2-3 TRBV6-5 NA NA TGTGCCAGCAGTTACGGACAGAGCACAGATACGCAGTATTTT CASSYGQSTDTQYF
TRBJ1-1 TRBV6-1 TRBD1 NA TGTGCCAGCAGTGACCCCGGGACAGACAATGAAGCTTTCTTT CASSDPGTDNEAFF
TRBJ2-7 TRBV7-2 NA once TGTGCCAGCAGCTTAGGGGTGGGGAGCTACGAGCAGTACTTC CASSLGVGSYEQYF
TRBJ1-1 TRBV4-3 TRBD1 NA TGCGCCAGCAGCCAGACAGGGGTTAGGGACACTGAAGCTTTCTTT CASSQTGVRDTEAFF
TRBJ2-7 TRBV29-1 TRBD1 NA TGCAGCGTTTCTATCTGGACAGGGGGGAAGTACTTC CSVSIWTGGKYF
TRBJ2-5 TRBV28 NA NA TGTGCCAGCACCTCCGGGCAGGGGACGAACTGGGAGACCCAGTACTTC CASTSGQGTNWETQYF
TRBJ1-1 TRBV19 NA NA TGTGCCAGTGCCGGACAGCTGAACACTGAAGCTTTCTTT CASAGQLNTEAFF